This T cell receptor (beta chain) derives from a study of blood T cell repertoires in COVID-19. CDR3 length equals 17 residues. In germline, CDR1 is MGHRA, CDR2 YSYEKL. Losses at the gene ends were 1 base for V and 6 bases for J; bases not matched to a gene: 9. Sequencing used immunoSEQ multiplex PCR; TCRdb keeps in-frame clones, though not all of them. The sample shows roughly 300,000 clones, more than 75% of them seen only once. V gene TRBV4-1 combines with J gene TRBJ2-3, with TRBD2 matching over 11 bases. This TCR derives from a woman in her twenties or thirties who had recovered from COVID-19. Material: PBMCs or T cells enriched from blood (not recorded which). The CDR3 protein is CASSQGGSGGAADTQYF. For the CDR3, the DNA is TGCGCCAGCAGCCAAGGCGGTAGCGGGGGGGCCGCGGATACGCAGTATTTT.